The 16 T cell receptor beta chains below come from one sample, sequenced in a study of molecular identifiers for immune sequencing clone quantification. TCRdb passed the PCR reads through MiXCR, listing each CDR3 protein once. The sample records more than 85,000 distinct CDR3 sequences, around 30% being singletons. Sequenced input: naive CD8+ T cells from blood, with Jurkat cell RNA spiked in. This sample's subset: FACS-sorted CD8+CD4-CCR7+CD45RA+ naive T cells. The receptors here all came from a human donor in good health. Some libraries in this study had Jurkat cell RNA spiked in.

The chain carries TRBV5-6 and TRBJ2-7; D remains ambiguous. The germline V gene encodes CDR1 SGHDT and CDR2 YYEEEE. V gave up 0 bases and J gave up 5 bases, with 12 bases separating them. The CDR3 sequence is 14 residues long. CDR3 nucleotide sequence: TGTGCCAGCAGCTTGGCATATGAGAACGACGAGCAGTACTTC. Translating gives CASSLAYENDEQYF. The whole variable domain, filled in from reference TRBV5-6 and TRBJ2-7, reads DAGVTQSPTHLIKTRGQQVTLRCSPKSGHDTVSWYQQALGQGPQFIFQYYEEEERQRGNFPDRFSGHQFPNYSSELNVNALLLGDSALYLCASSLAYENDEQYFGPGTRLTVT.

The J gene is TRBJ2-7, the V gene TRBV7-8; 10 nucleotides agree with TRBD1. The CDR3 sequence is 15 residues long. V gave up 3 bases and J gave up 2 bases; unmatched junction bases: 4. Germline V gene lookup returns CDR1 SGHVS and CDR2 FQNEAQ. The CDR3 DNA follows: TGTGCCAGCAGCTTTCGGGGGACAGGGGCCTACGAGCAGTACTTC. Its protein is CASSFRGTGAYEQYF.

This clonotype occurred a few times. This rearrangement joins TRBV4-3 to TRBJ2-2, with unresolved D. V lost 3 bases and J 3 bases, leaving 2 bases between the germline ends. Germline V gene data show CDR1 as LGHNA and CDR2 as YSLEER. The CDR3 covers 12 residues. The CDR3 region has the DNA TGCGCCAGCAGCCATTACACCGGGGAGCTGTTTTTT. This translates into CASSHYTGELFF.

The chain employs TRBV28 and TRBJ1-5; D is unclear. The CDR3 has 13 residues. CDR1 and CDR2 from the germline V gene are MDHEN and SYDVKM. Deletions cut 2 bases from V and 9 bases from J, with 11 bases between. CDR3 in amino acids: CASSLTVVRPQHF. CDR3 in DNA: TGTGCCAGCAGTTTAACGGTAGTAAGGCCCCAGCATTTT.

The CDR3 loop is CASRTGGGSQHF. The CDR3 DNA is TGTGCCAGCAGGACAGGGGGCGGGTCCCAGCATTTT. The chain uses TRBV27 and TRBJ1-5, with TRBD1 matching over 10 bases. Trimming cost V 6 bases and J 11 bases; bases outside gene matches: 4. CDR1 MNHEY and CDR2 SMNVEV come from the germline V gene (reference sequence). This CDR3 comprises 12 residues.

This chain uses TRBV12-3 or TRBV12-4 with TRBJ2-7, with 7 bases aligning to TRBD1. After removal of 5 bases from V and 5 bases from J, the junction contained 3 bases not matched to a gene. The CDR3 loop spans 12 amino acids. CDR3 nucleotides: TGTGCCAGCAGTCGGGACAGCGACGAGCAGTACTTC. It is translated as CASSRDSDEQYF.

The chain uses TRBV6-1 and TRBJ1-5; no clear D. The length of the CDR3 is 16 residues. The germline V gene has CDR1 MNHNS and CDR2 SASEGT. V dropped 0 bases and J dropped 5 bases, with 14 bases sitting between them. The CDR3: CASSEAVQWWDQPQHF. As DNA, the CDR3 is TGTGCCAGCAGTGAAGCGGTTCAGTGGTGGGATCAGCCCCAGCATTTT.

On this clonotype itself: A much larger clone is a single base away; this may be a read error. This CDR3 fails to terminate in the conserved phenylalanine or tryptophan, so it likely reflects a read error. V is TRBV28 and J is TRBJ2-4, with D perhaps TRBD2 (5 bases). The CDR3 extends over 13 amino acids. Germline CDR1 and CDR2: MDHEN and SYDVKM. V lost 3 bases and J lost 9, with 12 bases in between. CDR3 nucleotide sequence: TGTGCCAGCAGTTTTACGGCAGGACTCATTCAGTACTCC. It encodes CASSFTAGLIQYS.

V gene TRBV2 combines with J gene TRBJ2-1; 8 nucleotides align to TRBD2. With V trimmed by 7 bases and J by 9 bases, 2 bases remained unmatched. The CDR3 contains 11 residues. Germline V CDR1 and CDR2: SNHLY, FYNNEI. CDR3 nucleotides: TGTGCCAGCACTAGCGGGTTTGAGCAGTTCTTC. Protein product: CASTSGFEQFF.

The table lists this clonotype with a few counts. The chain carries TRBV7-2 and TRBJ2-1, with 13 positions matching TRBD2. This CDR3 is built from 16 residues. The junction had 3 bases not matched to a gene; V was cut back by 3 bases and J by 4 bases. CDR1 is SGHTA and CDR2 is FQGNSA in the germline V gene. This CDR3 reads CASSLLLAGGYNEQFF. CDR3 nucleotide sequence: TGTGCCAGCAGCTTGTTACTAGCGGGGGGGTACAATGAGCAGTTCTTC. Full variable domain (rest looked up from reference TRBV7-2 and TRBJ2-1): GAGVSQSPSNKVTEKGKDVELRCDPISGHTALYWYRQSLGQGLEFLIYFQGNSAPDKSGLPSDRFSAERTGGSVSTLTIQRTQQEDSAVYLCASSLLLAGGYNEQFFGPGTRLTVL.

For the CDR3, the DNA is TGTGCCAGCAGTAGCGTCACCTCCGTGGAGCAGTACTTC. It translates to CASSSVTSVEQYF. The gene calls are TRBV28 and TRBJ2-7, with D uncertain. The CDR3 sequence is 13 residues long. The germline gives CDR1 MDHEN, CDR2 SYDVKM. V was clipped by 5 bases and J by 7 bases, with 15 bases between them.

This clonotype appeared a few times. This rearrangement joins TRBV6-2 or TRBV6-3 to TRBJ2-7; TRBD1 aligns across 7 bases. This CDR3 comprises 13 residues. V gave up 6 bases and J gave up 6 bases; unmatched junction bases: 8. The germline V gene encodes CDR1 MNHEY and CDR2 SVGEGT. CDR3 amino acids: CASSPGTATEQYF. Here the CDR3 DNA reads TGTGCCAGCAGCCCCGGGACAGCCACCGAGCAGTACTTC.

Notes on this clonotype: Germline is not matched at one junction end, which may reflect a read error. The chain is built from TRBV2 and TRBJ1-5; D not resolved. The length of the CDR3 is 14 residues. Germline CDR1 and CDR2: SNHLY and FYNNEI. The CDR3 nucleotides are TGTGCCTGCAGTGGTGAAGATAGCAATCAGCCCCAGCATTTT. This sequence encodes CACSGEDSNQPQHF.

Note on this clonotype: A much larger clonotype is one base distant, so this may be a read error. CDR3 amino acids: CASSLTGPGQPRHF. DNA for the CDR3: TGTGCCAGCAGCTTAACAGGGCCGGGCCAGCCCCGGCATTTT. The rearrangement links TRBV7-9 to TRBJ1-5; weak D call: TRBD1 (6 bases). Germline V CDR1 and CDR2: SEHNR, FQNEAQ (reference sequence). CDR3 length: 14 residues.

This clonotype was seen a handful of times. This chain connects TRBV13 to TRBJ1-1, with D perhaps TRBD1 (6 bases). V dropped 0 bases and J dropped 0 bases, with 11 bases sitting between them. This CDR3 spans 16 amino acids. Germline V gives CDR1 PRHDT, CDR2 FYEKMQ (reference sequence). This CDR3 reads CASSLGLGQLNTEAFF. The CDR3 region has the DNA TGTGCCAGCAGCTTAGGCCTAGGACAGCTGAACACTGAAGCTTTCTTT.

This chain joins TRBV3-1 and TRBJ2-2, with D perhaps matching TRBD2 (6 bases). The CDR3 is made up of 18 amino acids. V was trimmed by 0 bases and J by 0 bases, leaving 14 bases between them. Germline assignment: CDR1 LGHDT and CDR2 YNNKEL (reference sequence). For the CDR3, the DNA is TGTGCCAGCAGCCAAGATCTTGTAAGGACTACGAACACCGGGGAGCTGTTTTTT. This gives the protein CASSQDLVRTTNTGELFF.